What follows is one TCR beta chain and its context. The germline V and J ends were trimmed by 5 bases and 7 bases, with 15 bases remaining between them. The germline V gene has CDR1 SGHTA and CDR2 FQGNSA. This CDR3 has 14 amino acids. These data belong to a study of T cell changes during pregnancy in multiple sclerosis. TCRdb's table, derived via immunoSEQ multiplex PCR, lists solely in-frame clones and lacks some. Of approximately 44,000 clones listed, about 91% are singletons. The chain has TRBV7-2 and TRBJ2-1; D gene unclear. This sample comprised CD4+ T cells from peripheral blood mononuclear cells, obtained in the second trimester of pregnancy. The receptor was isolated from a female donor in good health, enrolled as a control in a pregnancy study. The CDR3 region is CASSPPVGRNEQFF. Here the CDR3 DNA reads TGTGCCAGCAGCCCCCCGGTGGGCAGGAATGAGCAGTTCTTC.